This T cell receptor beta chain was recorded in a study of blood T cell repertoires in COVID-19 (dated by TCRdb to the early 2020s). General notes on the study: Collaborator samples came from the United States, Italy and Spain and covered acute and convalescent phases of COVID-19. The dataset comprised deeply sampled blood TCRbeta repertoires from subjects exposed to, actively infected with, or recovered from COVID-19. Where available, HLA class I and class II types were taken from metadata supplied by the sample provider and were not determined by assay-based typing. The samples were drawn from two sources: the first 160 participants of the ongoing ImmuneRACE study, and 1,200 or so subjects contributed by 6 global collaborators. The material from the prospective study consisted of cDNA or gDNA derived from T cells, B-cell-depleted T cells, or PBMCs. The repertoires were released in a freely available public database meant as a resource for research on the immune response to SARS-CoV-2. Sample metadata almost always included a de-identified subject ID, COVID-19 status, age in years and sex.

The immunoSEQ Assay, a bias-controlled multiplex PCR, was used to amplify TCRbeta CDR3 regions from genomic DNA. The original pipeline was this. Within the assay, amplification of reference gene primers was used to estimate how many nucleated cells each sample contained. To quantify the absolute abundance of each unique TCRbeta CDR3 rearrangement, sequence reads were collapsed and filtered. For each sample, productive Simpson clonality was calculated as the square root of Simpson's diversity index over productive rearrangements. Held by TCRdb, this immuneACCESS table contains in-frame sequences only and omits some clones. Under half of the omission traces to an unresolved V gene where checked; the cause of the rest is unknown. Clone size and the V and J calls come from that table; the DNA yielded D and trimming. The table for this sample lists roughly 8,200 clones; 70% to 90% of them were counted only once. 7.2% of the sample is held by the ten biggest clonotypes.

This clone came up once. Its antigen is unknown. The input lacks base qualities; no much larger clone sits a single base away. Whole blood was collected in K2EDTA tubes by collaborating institutions according to the institutions' own protocols. For TCRbeta analysis, collaborator samples were shipped as frozen whole blood, as isolated PBMCs, or as DNA extracted from either sample type. The CDR3 numbers 14 residues from cysteine through phenylalanine. Only the CDR3 portion is preserved as DNA: 42 bases, with reading frame beginning at the first base. As encoded in the germline V gene, CDR1 is SGDLS while CDR2 is YYNGEE. The germline ends are 12 bases apart after V is trimmed by 0 bases and J by 5 bases. Study-level results and caveats: How much clinical and demographic metadata was included differed by source and by participant, and the metadata was provided uncurated.

What was sequenced was peripheral blood. This sequence originates from a human donor with active COVID-19. The donor label of this sample is uncertain. The sequence is built from TRBV9 and TRBJ2-7; the D region possibly corresponds to TRBD2 (6 bases align). Read as DNA, the sequence is TGTGCCAGCAGCGTAGCGGCAGGGAGGCACGAGCAGTACTTC. This is translated as CASSVAAGRHEQYF.